The entry below describes one T cell receptor (beta chain). Its specificity is not known. The length of the CDR3 is 14 residues. This entry comes from a study of OX40 agonist ivuxolimab in advanced cancers. Study-level background: Ivuxolimab, which patients received intravenously every 2 weeks, was dosed at 0.01 to 10 mg/kg.

Study conclusions and caveats: With doses of 0.1 to 3.0 mg/kg, CD4+ and CD8+ blood T cells had undergone clonal expansion by week 6.

This table comes from immunoSEQ multiplex PCR, and its TCRdb copy is limited to in-frame clones, with some not included. The sample carries 50,000 to 55,000 clones, 70% to 90% recorded once. V gene TRBV21-1 combines with J gene TRBJ1-4. TRBV21-1 is designated a pseudogene. The sequence derives from an adult with an advanced solid tumor such as melanoma, head and neck, liver or kidney cancer. The input for sequencing was CD4+ or CD8+ T cells sorted from blood, taken in a trial of the OX40 agonist ivuxolimab. Here the CDR3 reads CASPWEEGGEKLFF. CDR3 nucleotide sequence: TGTGCCAGCCCATGGGAGGAGGGAGGTGAAAAACTGTTTTTT.